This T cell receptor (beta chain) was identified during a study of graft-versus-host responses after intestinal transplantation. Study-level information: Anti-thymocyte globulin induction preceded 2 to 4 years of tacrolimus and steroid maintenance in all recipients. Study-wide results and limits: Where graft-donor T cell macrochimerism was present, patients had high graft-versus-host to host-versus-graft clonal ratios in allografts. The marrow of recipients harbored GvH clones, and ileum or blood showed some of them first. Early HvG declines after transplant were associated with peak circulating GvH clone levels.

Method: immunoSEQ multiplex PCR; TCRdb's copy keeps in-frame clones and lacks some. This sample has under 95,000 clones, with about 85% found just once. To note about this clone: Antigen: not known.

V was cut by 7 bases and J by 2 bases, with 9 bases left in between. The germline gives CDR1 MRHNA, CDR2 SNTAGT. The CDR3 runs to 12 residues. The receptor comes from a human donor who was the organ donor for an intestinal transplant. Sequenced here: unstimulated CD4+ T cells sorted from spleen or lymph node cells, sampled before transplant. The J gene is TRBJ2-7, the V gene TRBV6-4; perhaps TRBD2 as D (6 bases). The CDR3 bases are TGTGCCAGCATAACGGGGGCCTACGAGCAGTACTTC. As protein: CASITGAYEQYF.